This TCR beta chain was sequenced for a study of vaccination and CD4 T cells after COVID-19. Whole-study context: Post-vaccination specimens were collected at a median of roughly 68 days following dose two (range 14 to 241).

This clonotype ranks as medium-sized. Its antigen remains unidentified. Germline V gene lookup returns CDR1 MDHEN and CDR2 SYDVKM. The V segment lost 5 bases and the J segment 6 bases; nucleotides outside the gene matches: 10. The CDR3 consists of 15 residues. Whole-study results and caveats: Clonotypes reactive to SARS-CoV-2 had a median that went up from about 22 to 38, but not significantly.

Noted treatment: roughly ten-day PBMC culture with coronavirus spike peptide pools or control peptides (ViraFEST assay). ViraFEST relied on peptide pools to expand antigen-specific T cells; the TCRs were sequenced afterward. Sequencing of cultured CD4+ T cell DNA used the Oncomine TCR Beta short-read assay. TCRdb analysed the PCR reads with MiXCR anew, one entry per CDR3 protein. The repertoire holds more than 6,500 distinct CDR3 sequences, with roughly 74% as singletons. The chain couples TRBV28 to TRBJ2-3; TRBD2 matches 8 bases. The sequenced sample was CD4+ T cells from blood, cultured in vitro. This TCR came from a human donor who had recovered from COVID-19. CDR3 nucleotides: TGTGCCAGCAGTACACCGGGACTAGTGAGGGATACGCAGTATTTT. This translates into CASSTPGLVRDTQYF.